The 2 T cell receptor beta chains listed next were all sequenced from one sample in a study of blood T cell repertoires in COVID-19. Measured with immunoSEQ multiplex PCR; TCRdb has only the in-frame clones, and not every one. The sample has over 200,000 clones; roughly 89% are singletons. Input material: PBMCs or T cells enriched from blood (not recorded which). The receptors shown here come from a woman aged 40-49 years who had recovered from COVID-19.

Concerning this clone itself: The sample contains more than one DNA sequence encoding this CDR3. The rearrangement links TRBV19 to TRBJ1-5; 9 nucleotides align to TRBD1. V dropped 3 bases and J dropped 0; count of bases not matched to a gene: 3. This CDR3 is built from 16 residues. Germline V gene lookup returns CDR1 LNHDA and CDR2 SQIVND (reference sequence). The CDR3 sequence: CASSIGTGYSNQPQHF. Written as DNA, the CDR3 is TGTGCCAGTAGTATCGGGACAGGGTATAGCAATCAGCCCCAGCATTTT.

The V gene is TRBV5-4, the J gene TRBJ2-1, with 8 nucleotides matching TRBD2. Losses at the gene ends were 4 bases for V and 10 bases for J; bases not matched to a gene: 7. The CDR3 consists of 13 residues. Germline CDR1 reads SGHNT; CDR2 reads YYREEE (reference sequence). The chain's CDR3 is CASSHRTSREQFF. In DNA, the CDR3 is TGTGCCAGCAGCCACAGGACTAGCCGCGAGCAGTTCTTC. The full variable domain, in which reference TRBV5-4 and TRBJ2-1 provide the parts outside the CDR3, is ETGVTQSPTHLIKTRGQQVTLRCSSQSGHNTVSWYQQALGQGPQFIFQYYREEENGRGNFPPRFSGLQFPNYSSELNVNALELDDSALYLCASSHRTSREQFFGPGTRLTVL.